Detailed here is one T cell receptor (beta chain). This sample was taken from a study of OX40 agonist ivuxolimab in advanced cancers. Using immunoSEQ multiplex PCR, the repertoire was profiled, and TCRdb retains in-frame clones only, with some absent. Here the sample spans around 76,000 clones, around 87% being singletons. The material sequenced was CD4+ or CD8+ T cells sorted from blood, taken in a trial of the OX40 agonist ivuxolimab. The receptor's source is an adult with an advanced solid tumor such as melanoma, head and neck, liver or kidney cancer.

The CDR3 loop reads CAWRTGWQANEKLFF. Here the CDR3 DNA reads TGTGCCTGGAGGACAGGTTGGCAAGCTAATGAAAAACTGTTTTTT. V usage is TRBV30 and J usage is TRBJ1-4; D may be TRBD1 (6 bases). This CDR3 comprises 15 residues. V lost 3 bases and J 3 bases, leaving 14 bases between the germline ends. Per germline, CDR1 GTSNPN and CDR2 SVGIG (reference sequence). The whole variable domain, remainder taken from reference TRBV30 and TRBJ1-4, is SQTIHQWPATLVQPVGSPLSLECTVEGTSNPNLYWYRQAAGRGLQLLFYSVGIGQISSEVPQNLSASRPQDRQFILSSKKLLLSDSGFYLCAWRTGWQANEKLFFGSGTQLSVL.